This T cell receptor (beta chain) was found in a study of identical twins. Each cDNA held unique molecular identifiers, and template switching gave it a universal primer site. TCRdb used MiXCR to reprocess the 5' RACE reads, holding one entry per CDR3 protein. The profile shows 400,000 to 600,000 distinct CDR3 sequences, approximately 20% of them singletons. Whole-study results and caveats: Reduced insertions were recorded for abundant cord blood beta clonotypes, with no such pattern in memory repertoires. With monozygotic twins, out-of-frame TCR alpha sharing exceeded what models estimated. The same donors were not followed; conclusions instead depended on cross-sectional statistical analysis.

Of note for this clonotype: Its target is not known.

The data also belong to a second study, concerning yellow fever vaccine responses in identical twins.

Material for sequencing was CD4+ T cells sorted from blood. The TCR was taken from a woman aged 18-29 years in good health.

The CDR3 region has the DNA TGTGCCAGCAGCTCCCCCGGAGCGGGGATCTACAATGAGCAGTTCTTC. This translates into CASSSPGAGIYNEQFF. V and J are TRBV5-6 and TRBJ2-1; TRBD2 matches 7 bases. J lost 3 bases, V lost 3 bases, and 9 bases had no gene match. Per germline, CDR1 SGHDT and CDR2 YYEEEE. The CDR3 extends over 16 amino acids. The full variable domain, in which reference TRBV5-6 and TRBJ2-1 provide the parts outside the CDR3, is DAGVTQSPTHLIKTRGQQVTLRCSPKSGHDTVSWYQQALGQGPQFIFQYYEEEERQRGNFPDRFSGHQFPNYSSELNVNALLLGDSALYLCASSSPGAGIYNEQFFGPGTRLTVL.